One sample yielded the 27 T cell receptor beta chains listed below, sequenced in a study of OX40 agonist ivuxolimab in advanced cancers. Clones were sequenced by immunoSEQ multiplex PCR, and TCRdb holds only the in-frame ones, with some missing. The sample has around 66,000 clones, 87% seen once. This material consisted of CD4+ or CD8+ T cells sorted from blood, taken in a trial of the OX40 agonist ivuxolimab. These receptors came from an adult with an advanced solid tumor such as melanoma, head and neck, liver or kidney cancer.

The J gene is TRBJ1-1, the V gene TRBV9; D unclear. Trimming removed 4 bases from V and 4 bases from J, with 17 bases in between. Germline CDR1 SGDLS, CDR2 YYNGEE. The CDR3 is 15 amino acids. In nucleotides, the CDR3 is TGTGCCAGCAGCCCACAATCCGGTCTGGGCACTGAAGCTTTCTTT. Residues: CASSPQSGLGTEAFF. The whole variable domain, filled in from reference TRBV9 and TRBJ1-1, reads DSGVTQTPKHLITATGQRVTLRCSPRSGDLSVYWYQQSLDQGLQFLIQYYNGEERAKGNILERFSAQQFPDLHSELNLSSLELGDSALYFCASSPQSGLGTEAFFGQGTRLTVV.

This chain uses TRBV7-9 with TRBJ1-2, with 8 bases fitting TRBD1. Per germline, CDR1 SEHNR and CDR2 FQNEAQ (reference sequence). Trimming took 5 bases from V and 7 from J; bases not matched to a gene: 6. There are 13 residues in the CDR3. This CDR3 is CASSAGQGVGYTF. The CDR3 bases are TGTGCCAGCAGCGCAGGACAGGGTGTTGGCTACACCTTC.

The rearrangement uses TRBV7-9 and TRBJ2-5, with 8 bases that match TRBD2. Germline CDR1 SEHNR, CDR2 FQNEAQ (reference sequence). Trimming at V came to 5 bases and at J to 5 bases, leaving 10 bases not matched to a gene. CDR3 size: 15 residues. The CDR3 region has the DNA TGTGCCAGCAGCCCGAACGGGGGGGCAGGGGAGACCCAGTACTTC. Residues: CASSPNGGAGETQYF.

The chain recombines TRBV6-5 with TRBJ1-2; 7 bases line up with TRBD1. Germline V gene lookup returns CDR1 MNHEY and CDR2 SVGAGI. V was pared by 2 bases and J by 4 bases, with 10 bases of the junction left unmatched. The CDR3 consists of 16 residues. CDR3 region: CASSYKKGAGGYGYTF. The CDR3 nucleotides are TGTGCCAGCAGTTACAAGAAGGGGGCGGGTGGCTATGGCTACACCTTC.

This sequence joins TRBV11-2 and TRBJ1-3, with TRBD1 identical over 9 bases. CDR1 and CDR2 (germline): SGHAT, FQNNGV. This CDR3 contains 18 residues. The V and J ends lost 6 bases and 4 bases, in that order; junction bases with no gene match: 16. CDR3 amino acids: CASRPKGSSGTGGNTIYF. CDR3 sequence (DNA): TGTGCCAGCAGGCCCAAGGGGAGTTCCGGGACAGGGGGAAACACCATATATTTT.

The chain is built from TRBV7-9 and TRBJ1-2; TRBD1 matches 8 bases. CDR3 length: 15 amino acids. Germline V gene data show CDR1 as SEHNR and CDR2 as FQNEAQ (reference sequence). Unmatched junction bases numbered 9, after V lost 5 bases and J lost 4 bases. CDR3 sequence (DNA): TGTGCCAGCAGCATATCGGACAGGGATGGCTATGGCTACACCTTC. Translating gives CASSISDRDGYGYTF.

The chain recombines TRBV7-9 with TRBJ1-4; weak D call: TRBD1 (5 bases). Germline CDR1 and CDR2: SEHNR and FQNEAQ (reference sequence). Trimming took 0 bases from V and 8 from J, leaving 16 bases between them. The CDR3 length is 16 residues. CDR3 nucleotides: TGTGCCAGCAGCTTAGCGCGGGGGGGGAAAGGCGAAAAACTGTTTTTT. Protein sequence: CASSLARGGKGEKLFF. The full variable domain, with the rest looked up from reference TRBV7-9 and TRBJ1-4, is DTGVSQNPRHKITKRGQNVTFRCDPISEHNRLYWYRQTLGQGPEFLTYFQNEAQLEKSRLLSDRFSAERPKGSFSTLEIQRTEQGDSAMYLCASSLARGGKGEKLFFGSGTQLSVL.

This chain joins TRBV6-5 and TRBJ1-3; D is possibly TRBD1 (5 bases). Germline CDR1 and CDR2: MNHEY and SVGAGI. The CDR3 runs to 14 residues. Trimming stripped 6 bases from V and 5 bases from J, with 14 bases between. CDR3 in amino acids: CASRLDISRNTIYF. The CDR3 DNA reads TGTGCCAGCAGGCTGGACATATCAAGAAACACCATATATTTT.

The chain uses TRBV4-2 and TRBJ1-1, with 7 bases identical to TRBD1. The CDR3 totals 19 residues. V shed 1 base and J 0 bases; nucleotides not matched to a gene: 14. Germline-derived CDR1 and CDR2 are LGHNA and YNFKEQ. In DNA form, the CDR3 reads TGTGCCAGCAGCCAAGCCCAGGGGGGTAAGGGACTCATGAACACTGAAGCTTTCTTT. Translation gives CASSQAQGGKGLMNTEAFF.

The rearrangement joins TRBV7-6 to TRBJ1-4, with 8 nucleotides matching TRBD1. The V segment lost 2 bases and the J segment 2 bases; nucleotides outside the gene matches: 4. The CDR3 is made up of 16 amino acids. Germline CDR1 is SGHVS and CDR2 is FNYEAQ. The CDR3 DNA reads TGTGCCAGCAGCTTACAGGGGGCCGGTACTAATGAAAAACTGTTTTTT. Protein: CASSLQGAGTNEKLFF.

The V call is TRBV7-9, the J call TRBJ2-1; a possible D gene is TRBD2 (7 bases). Germline CDR1 is SEHNR and CDR2 is FQNEAQ (reference sequence). Trimming took off 0 bases at V and 5 bases at J, with 8 bases between the two ends. The CDR3 runs to 14 residues. CDR3 nucleotide sequence: TGTGCCAGCAGCTTAGCGGGGGGGCACAATGAGCAGTTCTTC. Its translation: CASSLAGGHNEQFF.

This chain joins TRBV7-6 and TRBJ2-1, with 7 bases matching TRBD1. This CDR3 has 15 amino acids. Losses at the gene ends were 5 bases for V and 0 bases for J; bases not matched to a gene: 4. Germline V gene lookup returns CDR1 SGHVS and CDR2 FNYEAQ. The chain's CDR3 is CASSLDRSSYNEQFF. CDR3 DNA: TGTGCCAGCAGCCTGGACAGGAGCTCCTACAATGAGCAGTTCTTC.

The chain combines TRBV6-5 with TRBJ2-7; possible D gene TRBD2, 5 bases. The CDR3 has 12 residues. Germline assignment: CDR1 MNHEY and CDR2 SVGAGI. Trimming took off 9 bases at V and 1 base at J, with 10 bases between the two ends. CDR3 DNA: TGTGCCAGTCAGTCGGGGTCCTACGAGCAGTACTTC. Residues: CASQSGSYEQYF.

This chain uses TRBV9 with TRBJ2-7; perhaps TRBD2 as D (6 bases). Germline V gene lookup returns CDR1 SGDLS and CDR2 YYNGEE. The CDR3 covers 14 residues. Trimming removed 0 bases at V and 3 bases at J, with 10 bases between. Written as DNA, the CDR3 is TGTGCCAGCAGCGTAGGGGAGGAGAACTACGAGCAGTACTTC. It specifies CASSVGEENYEQYF.

V and J are TRBV6-5 and TRBJ1-1, with D unclear. Germline V lookup: CDR1 MNHEY, CDR2 SVGAGI. This CDR3 has 15 amino acids. Trimming removed 2 bases at V and 1 base at J, with 11 bases between. The CDR3 loop reads CASSYSIAGNTEAFF. The CDR3 region has the DNA TGTGCCAGCAGTTACAGTATCGCCGGGAACACTGAAGCTTTCTTT.

The CDR3 bases are TGCGCCAGCAGCCAAGTCGGCCAGAACGGGTCACCCCTCCACTTT. Translating it yields CASSQVGQNGSPLHF. The chain couples TRBV4-3 to TRBJ1-6; unclear D gene. Germline CDR1 is LGHNA and CDR2 is YSLEER. V was cut by 1 base and J by 10 bases, with 14 bases left in between. This CDR3 has 15 residues.

The genes are TRBV6-4 and TRBJ1-6; 7 nucleotides align to TRBD1. V was pared by 4 bases and J by 7 bases, with 7 bases of the junction left unmatched. This CDR3 is built from 15 residues. Per germline, CDR1 MRHNA and CDR2 SNTAGT. The CDR3: CASSVRTGPNSPLHF. The CDR3 DNA follows: TGTGCCAGCAGTGTGCGGACAGGCCCCAATTCACCCCTCCACTTT.

CDR3 coding DNA: TGTGCCAGCAGTGAAGGGACAGGGGGCCCTAATTCACCCCTCCACTTT. The encoded protein is CASSEGTGGPNSPLHF. The V call is TRBV2, the J call TRBJ1-6; 11 positions match TRBD1. The germline V gene encodes CDR1 SNHLY and CDR2 FYNNEI. This CDR3 is built from 16 residues. V shed 1 base and J 6 bases; nucleotides not matched to a gene: 2.

This clone was seen just once. This chain links TRBV10-3 with TRBJ2-3, with D possibly being TRBD1 (5 bases). The length of the CDR3 is 15 residues. Between the trimmed V and J ends, which lost 4 bases and 0 bases, there was a span of 11 bases. Germline values: CDR1 ENHRY, CDR2 SYGVKD. Here the CDR3 reads CAISGGGASTDTQYF. The CDR3 nucleotides read TGTGCCATCAGTGGCGGTGGGGCTAGCACAGATACGCAGTATTTT.

The chain is built from TRBV19 and TRBJ1-2; 10 bases match TRBD1. The CDR3 is 15 residues long. Trimming cost V 4 bases and J 0 bases; bases outside gene matches: 2. Germline V gives CDR1 LNHDA, CDR2 SQIVND (reference sequence). In nucleotides, the CDR3 is TGTGCCAGTAGTACCGGGACAGGGGCTAACTATGGCTACACCTTC. This translates into CASSTGTGANYGYTF.

The chain links TRBV5-8 to TRBJ1-3; unclear D gene. The V end lost 2 bases, the J end lost 2 bases, and 14 bases lay between the germline ends. The germline V gene has CDR1 SGHTS and CDR2 YDEGEE. CDR3 length: 16 residues. The CDR3 reads CASSFLLGIAGNTIYF. CDR3 in DNA: TGTGCCAGCAGCTTTTTGTTAGGCATTGCTGGAAACACCATATATTTT.

Note on this clone: Because it lacks the conserved phenylalanine or tryptophan at the end, this CDR3 is likely a read error. It is unclear where the CDR3 begins or ends on the DNA, so no DNA is shown, and the CDR3 is as TCRdb lists it. The rearrangement uses TRBV2 and TRBJ1-1. Both ends counted, the CDR3 spans 12 residues. Germline V gene lookup returns CDR1 SNHLY and CDR2 FYNNEI. The CDR3 region is CASSEYGGSLQL.

The chain links TRBV30 to TRBJ2-3; maybe TRBD2 (6 bases). Germline V gives CDR1 GTSNPN, CDR2 SVGIG (reference sequence). Trimming took 4 bases from V and 3 from J, leaving 17 bases between them. The CDR3 has 15 residues. The CDR3 bases are TGTGCCTGGAACGGGGCAGGGCTAGCGACAGATACGCAGTATTTT. Translation gives CAWNGAGLATDTQYF.

This clone was seen more than once but under ten times. This sequence joins TRBV27 and TRBJ1-4, with no clear D. V lost 6 bases to trimming and J lost 3 bases, with 14 bases between them. CDR1 is MNHEY, CDR2 SMNVEV, per germline (reference sequence). This CDR3 has 15 residues. CDR3 loop: CASRSVRRANEKLFF. The DNA for the CDR3 is TGTGCCAGCAGATCGGTGCGGAGGGCTAATGAAAAACTGTTTTTT.

The rearrangement links TRBV18 to TRBJ1-1; D is perhaps TRBD1 (5 bases). The CDR3 spans 15 residues. Germline assignment: CDR1 KGHSH and CDR2 LQKENI. Trimming removed 3 bases at V and 1 base at J, with 12 bases between. The CDR3 loop reads CASSPTDGQNTEAFF. The CDR3 nucleotides are TGTGCCAGCTCACCCACGGACGGACAGAACACTGAAGCTTTCTTT.

The chain joins TRBV2 to TRBJ2-2; 7 bases agree with TRBD1. Trimming at V came to 6 bases and at J to 2 bases, leaving 6 bases not matched to a gene. Per the germline V gene, CDR1 is SNHLY and CDR2 is FYNNEI. The CDR3 loop spans 15 amino acids. CDR3 amino acids: CASRARDRNTGELFF. The DNA for the CDR3 is TGTGCCAGCAGGGCCCGGGACAGAAACACCGGGGAGCTGTTTTTT.

The rearrangement links TRBV6-5 to TRBJ1-2; D gene ambiguous. Trimming cost V 0 bases and J 4 bases, with 12 bases left between them. The V gene's germline CDR1 is MNHEY and CDR2 SVGAGI. This CDR3 contains 15 residues. The chain's CDR3 is CASSYSAGRGYGYTF. In DNA, the CDR3 is TGTGCCAGCAGTTACTCGGCAGGACGTGGCTATGGCTACACCTTC.